A single sample gave rise to the 4 T cell receptor beta chains below, sequenced in a study of blood T cell repertoires in COVID-19. TCRdb's copy holds only in-frame clones and misses some; the assay was immunoSEQ multiplex PCR. The sample contains over 120,000 clones, 70% to 80% of which appear only once. Sequenced material: peripheral blood. All receptors come from a woman aged 50 to 60 with active or convalescent COVID-19.

This chain joins TRBV7-2 and TRBJ1-2, with 7 nucleotides matching TRBD1. Unmatched junction bases numbered 7, after V lost 5 bases and J lost 4 bases. Germline values: CDR1 SGHTA, CDR2 FQGNSA. The CDR3 totals 14 residues. In DNA form, the CDR3 reads TGTGCCAGCAGCGGTAGACAGGGAAGCTATGGCTACACCTTC. Protein: CASSGRQGSYGYTF.

This clone was detected once. At one end, the junction sequence differs from germline, possibly due to a read error. J is TRBJ2-5 and V is TRBV7-7; D possibly corresponds to TRBD1 (6 bases). In germline, CDR1 is SSHAT, CDR2 FNYEAQ (reference sequence). This CDR3 has 15 amino acids. The CDR3, as DNA: TGTGCTAGCAGCTCACGGGACACACTAGGGGAGACCCAGTACTTC. Amino acids: CASSSRDTLGETQYF.

This clone turned up a few times. The genes are TRBV12-3 or TRBV12-4 and TRBJ1-5, with a tentative D call TRBD1 (5 bases). The CDR3 extends over 13 amino acids. The V end lost 7 bases, the J end lost 4 bases, and 11 bases lay between the germline ends. The CDR3 sequence: CASTLGQNQPQHF. In nucleotides, the CDR3 is TGTGCCAGCACCCTGGGGCAGAATCAGCCCCAGCATTTT.

This rearrangement joins TRBV2 to TRBJ2-2; 8 positions agree with TRBD2. V lost 6 bases, J lost 5 bases, and 5 bases stayed unmatched. The CDR3 extends over 14 amino acids. Per the germline V gene, CDR1 is SNHLY and CDR2 is FYNNEI. CDR3 in amino acids: CASRGGGQTGELFF. Here the CDR3 DNA reads TGTGCCAGCAGGGGCGGGGGGCAGACCGGGGAGCTGTTTTTT.